The subject of this entry is one T cell receptor beta chain. CDR1 is MNHEY, CDR2 SVGAGI, per germline. V lost 5 bases, J lost 7 bases, and 3 bases stayed unmatched. CDR3 length: 14 residues. Clones were sequenced by immunoSEQ multiplex PCR, and TCRdb holds only the in-frame ones, with some missing. The data contain 15,000 or so clones, 80% to 90% of them seen just once; the ten biggest clones take up 15% to 20%. The data belong to a study of T cell changes during pregnancy in multiple sclerosis. The chain combines TRBV6-5 with TRBJ1-6; 9 nucleotides line up with TRBD1. The TCR comes from a female donor with multiple sclerosis, enrolled in a pregnancy study. The sequencing used CD8+ T cells from peripheral blood mononuclear cells, collected in the first trimester of pregnancy. The CDR3 region is CASSKGQGNSPLHF. Here the CDR3 DNA reads TGTGCCAGCAGTAAGGGACAGGGAAATTCACCCCTCCACTTT.